This TCR beta chain was documented in a study of Ad26.COV2.S vaccination and SARS-CoV-2 variants (dated by TCRdb to the early 2020s). Regarding the research as a whole: Donors in the vaccine arm were drawn from COV1001, a phase I-IIa trial of Ad26.COV2.S in healthy adults that was multicentre, randomized, double-blind and placebo-controlled. Throughout the experiments and outcome assessment, investigators stayed blinded to trial group allocation. Sequencing of the TCRbeta repertoire served to evaluate the specificity and breadth of SARS-CoV-2-reactive T cell receptors following Ad26.COV2.S vaccination. Trial participants were randomized into five groups of five: low-dose or high-dose Ad26.COV2.S given once or twice, or placebo on both occasions. Ad26.COV2.S was given intramuscularly at 5x10^10 or 1x10^11 viral particles, as a single shot or as two shots 56 days apart. The TCR-sequenced set comprised roughly 30 samples: around 20 Ad26.COV2.S vaccine recipients, 5 placebo recipients and 8 SARS-CoV-2 convalescent individuals. General conclusions and limits of the study: Higher spike-specific TCR breadth was observed in Ad26.COV2.S recipients than in placebo recipients (P = 0.0014). Vaccine and placebo recipients had comparable non-spike TCR breadth, which fits with the vaccine containing only spike. After vaccination, substantial breadth of spike-specific CD8+ and CD4+ T cell responses was reported. It was noted by the authors that total T cell responses may have been underestimated by the TCR breadth and depth analyses. The study was not powered for comparison of responses between vaccine doses or regimens.

A word on this clone: Its antigen remains undetermined. No much larger clone is present one base from it, and per-base qualities are unavailable.

TCRbeta CDR3 regions were sequenced with the immunoSEQ Assay. After extraction, genomic DNA underwent amplification by bias-controlled multiplex PCR, followed by high-throughput sequencing. The authors' analysis ran thus. Collapsing and filtering of sequences were performed to quantify the absolute abundance of each unique TCRbeta CDR3 region. T cell fraction was estimated by normalization of TCRbeta template counts to usable DNA, with usable DNA being measured through amplification of reference genes present in all nucleated cells. Repertoire TCRs were annotated as SARS-CoV-2-specific when V gene, CDR3 amino acid sequence and J gene were exactly matched to a known reactive TCR set. The reference SARS-CoV-2 TCR set was derived from MIRA and filtered for enrichment in COVID-19-positive ImmuneCODE repertoires, a step that removed public or cross-reactive TCRs. Using the MIRA antigens, annotated TCRs were further analysed by specific ORF or by position within an ORF. Breadth was defined as annotated unique rearrangements over total unique productive rearrangements; depth was the summed frequency of those rearrangements. TCR breadth was compared between groups using two-sided Wilcoxon rank-sum tests. Imported from immuneACCESS, the table was reduced by TCRdb to in-frame sequences with V and J called. These copies leave out some clones; in studies compared against another copy, an unresolved V gene accounts for under half, and the cause of the remainder is not known. The D gene and trimming were derived from the DNA, and the V and J assignments and clone size from that table. The sample includes a few hundred thousand clones, with around 90% observed a single time. The top ten clones comprise roughly an eighth of the sample.

From its cysteine to its phenylalanine, the CDR3 spans 14 amino acids. The retained sequence is limited to the CDR3, 42 bases, with the frame set at the first base. According to the germline V gene (reference sequence), CDR1 reads SEHNR and CDR2 reads FQNEAQ. V is reduced by 1 base and J by 1 base, leaving a spacing of 8 bases between them. The label giving this sample's treatment or condition can be read as: around 19 received Ad26.COV2.S at low or high dose, single or two shots; several received placebo; per-sample allocation not given. For vaccine and placebo recipients, the sequenced repertoires came from samples collected on day 63 after the first injection. Between 29 July and 7 August 2020, Cohort 1b enrolled about two dozen adults aged 18-55 years at one site in Boston, USA. Ad26.COV2.S was a replication-incompetent adenovirus type 26 vector that expressed a prefusion-stabilized SARS-CoV-2 spike protein derived from the original Wuhan strain.

The chain was built from TRBV7-9 and TRBJ2-7, and TRBD2 may be the D gene, going by 6 matching bases. Sequencing used peripheral blood, obtained in a trial of Ad26.COV2.S vaccine versus placebo. The sequence came from a person aged 18-65 years who received the Ad26.COV2.S COVID-19 vaccine or a placebo. The DNA sequence is given as TGTGCCAGCAGCTTAGGTGCGGGATCCTACGAGCAGTACTTC. Translated, this is CASSLGAGSYEQYF.